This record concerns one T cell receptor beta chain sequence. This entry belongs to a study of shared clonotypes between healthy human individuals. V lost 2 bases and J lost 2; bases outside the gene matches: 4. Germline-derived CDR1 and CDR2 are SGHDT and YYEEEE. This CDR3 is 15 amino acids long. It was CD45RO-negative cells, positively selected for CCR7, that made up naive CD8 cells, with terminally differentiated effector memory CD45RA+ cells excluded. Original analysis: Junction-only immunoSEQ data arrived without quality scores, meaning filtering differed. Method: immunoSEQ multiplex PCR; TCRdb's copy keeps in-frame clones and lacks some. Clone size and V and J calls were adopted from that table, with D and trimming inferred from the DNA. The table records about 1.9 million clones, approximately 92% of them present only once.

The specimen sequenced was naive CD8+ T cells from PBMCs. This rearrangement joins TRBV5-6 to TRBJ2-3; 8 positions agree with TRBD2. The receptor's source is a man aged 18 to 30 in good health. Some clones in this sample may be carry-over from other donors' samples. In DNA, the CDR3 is TGTGCCAGCAGCTTATCCGGGAGGGCCACAGATACGCAGTATTTT. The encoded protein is CASSLSGRATDTQYF.